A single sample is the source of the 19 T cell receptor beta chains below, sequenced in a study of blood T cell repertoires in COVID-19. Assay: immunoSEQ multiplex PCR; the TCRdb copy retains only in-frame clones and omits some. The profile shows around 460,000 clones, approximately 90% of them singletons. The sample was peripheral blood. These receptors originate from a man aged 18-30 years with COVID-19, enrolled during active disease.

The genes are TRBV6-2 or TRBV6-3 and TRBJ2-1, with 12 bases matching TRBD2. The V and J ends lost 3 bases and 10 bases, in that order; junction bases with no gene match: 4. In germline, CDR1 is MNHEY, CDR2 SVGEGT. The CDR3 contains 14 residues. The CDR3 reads CASSYGLAGGEQFF. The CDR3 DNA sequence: TGTGCCAGCAGTTATGGGCTAGCGGGGGGGGAGCAGTTCTTC.

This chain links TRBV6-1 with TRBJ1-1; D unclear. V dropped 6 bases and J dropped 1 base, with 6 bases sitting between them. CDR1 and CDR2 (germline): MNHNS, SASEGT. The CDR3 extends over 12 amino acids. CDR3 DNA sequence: TGTGCCAGCAGGGAGGGGAACACTGAAGCTTTCTTT. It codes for CASREGNTEAFF.

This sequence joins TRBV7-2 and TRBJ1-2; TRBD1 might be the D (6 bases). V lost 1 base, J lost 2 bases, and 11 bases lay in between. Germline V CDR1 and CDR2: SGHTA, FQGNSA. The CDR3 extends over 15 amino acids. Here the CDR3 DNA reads TGTGCCAGCAGCTTAGGCGGTACAGGGAACTATGGCTACACCTTC. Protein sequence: CASSLGGTGNYGYTF.

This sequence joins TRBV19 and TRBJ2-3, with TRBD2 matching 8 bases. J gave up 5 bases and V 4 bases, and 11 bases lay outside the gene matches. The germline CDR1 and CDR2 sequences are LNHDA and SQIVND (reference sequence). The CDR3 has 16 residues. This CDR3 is CASSNPKRGSRDTQYF. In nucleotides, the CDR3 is TGTGCCAGTAGTAACCCCAAGCGGGGGTCGCGAGATACGCAGTATTTT.

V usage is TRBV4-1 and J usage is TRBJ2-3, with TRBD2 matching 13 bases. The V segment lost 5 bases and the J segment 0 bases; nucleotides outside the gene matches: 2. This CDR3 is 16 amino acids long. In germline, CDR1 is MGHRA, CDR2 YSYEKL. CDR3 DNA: TGCGCCAGCAGCGGGACTAGCGGGGTTAGCACAGATACGCAGTATTTT. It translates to CASSGTSGVSTDTQYF.

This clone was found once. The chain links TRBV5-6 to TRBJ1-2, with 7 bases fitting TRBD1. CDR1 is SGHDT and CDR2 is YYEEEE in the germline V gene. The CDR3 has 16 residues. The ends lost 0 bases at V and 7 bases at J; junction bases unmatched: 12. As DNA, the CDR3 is TGTGCCAGCAGCTTGGGTGGGGGACAGCTTCTTGGTGGCTACACCTTC. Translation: CASSLGGGQLLGGYTF.

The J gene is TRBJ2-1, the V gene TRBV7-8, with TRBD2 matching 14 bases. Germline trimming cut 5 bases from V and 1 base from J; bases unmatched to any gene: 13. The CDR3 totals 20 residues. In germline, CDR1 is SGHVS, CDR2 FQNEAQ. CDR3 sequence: CASSPSVRTSGRLSYNEQFF. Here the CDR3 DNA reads TGTGCCAGCAGCCCATCGGTTAGGACTAGCGGGAGGTTGTCCTACAATGAGCAGTTCTTC.

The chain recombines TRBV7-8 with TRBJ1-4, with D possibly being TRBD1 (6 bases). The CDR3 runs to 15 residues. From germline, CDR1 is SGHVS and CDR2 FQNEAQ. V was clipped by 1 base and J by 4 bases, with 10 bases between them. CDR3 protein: CASSLVQGSNEKLFF. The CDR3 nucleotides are TGTGCCAGCAGCTTAGTACAGGGAAGTAATGAAAAACTGTTTTTT.

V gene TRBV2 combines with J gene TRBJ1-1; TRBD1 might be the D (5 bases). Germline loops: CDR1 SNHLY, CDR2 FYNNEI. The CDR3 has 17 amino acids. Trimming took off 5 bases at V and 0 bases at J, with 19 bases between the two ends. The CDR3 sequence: CASSSTALGRVNTEAFF. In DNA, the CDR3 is TGTGCCAGCAGTTCAACCGCCCTGGGCAGGGTGAACACTGAAGCTTTCTTT.

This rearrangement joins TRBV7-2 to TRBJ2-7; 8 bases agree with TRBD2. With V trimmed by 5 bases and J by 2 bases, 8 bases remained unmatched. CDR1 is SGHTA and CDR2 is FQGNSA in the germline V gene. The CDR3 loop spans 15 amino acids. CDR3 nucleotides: TGTGCCAGCAGCCCTTTCCCGGGAGGGCCCTACGAGCAGTACTTC. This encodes CASSPFPGGPYEQYF.

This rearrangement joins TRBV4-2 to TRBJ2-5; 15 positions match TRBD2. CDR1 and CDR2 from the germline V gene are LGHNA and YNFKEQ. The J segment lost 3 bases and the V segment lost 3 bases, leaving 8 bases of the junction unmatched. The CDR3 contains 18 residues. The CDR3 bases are TGTGCCAGCAGCCAGGGACTAGCGGGGGGTAACCCAAAAGAGACCCAGTACTTC. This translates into CASSQGLAGGNPKETQYF.

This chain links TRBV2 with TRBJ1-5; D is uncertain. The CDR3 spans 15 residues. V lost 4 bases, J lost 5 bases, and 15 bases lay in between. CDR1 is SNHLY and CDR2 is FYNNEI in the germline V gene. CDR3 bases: TGTGCCAGCAGTGGAACCAAAAAGGAGGATCAGCCCCAGCATTTT. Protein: CASSGTKKEDQPQHF.

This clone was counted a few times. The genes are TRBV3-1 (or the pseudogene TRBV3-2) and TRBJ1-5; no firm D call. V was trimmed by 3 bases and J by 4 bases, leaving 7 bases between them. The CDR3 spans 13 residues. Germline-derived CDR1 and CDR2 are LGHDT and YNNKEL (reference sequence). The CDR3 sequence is CASSQGRNQPQHF. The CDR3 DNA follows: TGTGCCAGCAGCCAGGGCAGAAATCAGCCCCAGCATTTT.

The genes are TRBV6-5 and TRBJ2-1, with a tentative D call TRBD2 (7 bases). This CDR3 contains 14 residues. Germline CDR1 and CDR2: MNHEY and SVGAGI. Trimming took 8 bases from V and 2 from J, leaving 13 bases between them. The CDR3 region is CASYTGGPYNEQFF. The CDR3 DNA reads TGTGCCAGCTACACGGGGGGCCCCTACAATGAGCAGTTCTTC.

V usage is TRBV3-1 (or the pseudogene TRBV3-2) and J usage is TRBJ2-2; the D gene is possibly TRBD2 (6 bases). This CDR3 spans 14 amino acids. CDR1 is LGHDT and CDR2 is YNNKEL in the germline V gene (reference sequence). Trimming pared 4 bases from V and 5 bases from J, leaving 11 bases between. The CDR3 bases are TGTGCCAGCAGCCGAGCGGGCCCGACCGGGGAGCTGTTTTTT. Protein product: CASSRAGPTGELFF.

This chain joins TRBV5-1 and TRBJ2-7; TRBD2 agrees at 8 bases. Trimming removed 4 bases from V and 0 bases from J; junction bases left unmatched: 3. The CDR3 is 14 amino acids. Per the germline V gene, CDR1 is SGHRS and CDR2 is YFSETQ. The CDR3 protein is CASSLSGSSYEQYF. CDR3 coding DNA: TGCGCCAGCAGCCTGAGCGGGAGCTCCTACGAGCAGTACTTC.

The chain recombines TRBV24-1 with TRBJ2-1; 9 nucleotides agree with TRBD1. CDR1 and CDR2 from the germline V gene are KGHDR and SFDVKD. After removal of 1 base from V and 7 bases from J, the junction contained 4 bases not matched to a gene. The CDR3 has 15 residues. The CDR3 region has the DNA TGTGCCACCAGTGATTTTGAGACAGGGGGTAATGAGCAGTTCTTC. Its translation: CATSDFETGGNEQFF.

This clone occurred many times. CDR3 sequence: CASSSSQGAREQYF. CDR3 sequence (DNA): TGTGCCAGCAGCTCCTCACAGGGGGCTAGAGAGCAGTACTTC. The V call is TRBV28, the J call TRBJ2-7, with TRBD1 matching over 9 bases. Trimming removed 6 bases from V and 7 bases from J; junction bases left unmatched: 10. The germline CDR1 and CDR2 sequences are MDHEN and SYDVKM. The CDR3 is 14 amino acids.

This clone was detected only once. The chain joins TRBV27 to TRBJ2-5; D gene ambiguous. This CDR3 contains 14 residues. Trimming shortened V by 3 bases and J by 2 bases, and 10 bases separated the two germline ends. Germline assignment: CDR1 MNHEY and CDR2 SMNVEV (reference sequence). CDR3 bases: TGTGCCAGCAGTTTTGGTCGGTTACAAGAGACCCAGTACTTC. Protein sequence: CASSFGRLQETQYF.